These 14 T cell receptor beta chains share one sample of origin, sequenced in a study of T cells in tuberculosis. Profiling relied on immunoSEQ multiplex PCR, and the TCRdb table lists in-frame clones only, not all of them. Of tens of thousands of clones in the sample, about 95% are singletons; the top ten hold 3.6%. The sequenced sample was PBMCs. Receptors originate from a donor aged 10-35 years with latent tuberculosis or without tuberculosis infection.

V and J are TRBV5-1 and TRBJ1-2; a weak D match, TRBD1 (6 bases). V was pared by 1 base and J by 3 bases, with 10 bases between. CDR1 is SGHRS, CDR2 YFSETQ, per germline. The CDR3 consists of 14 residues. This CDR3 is CASSLTGTDYGYTF. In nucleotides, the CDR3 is TGCGCCAGCAGCTTGACAGGGACGGACTATGGCTACACCTTC.

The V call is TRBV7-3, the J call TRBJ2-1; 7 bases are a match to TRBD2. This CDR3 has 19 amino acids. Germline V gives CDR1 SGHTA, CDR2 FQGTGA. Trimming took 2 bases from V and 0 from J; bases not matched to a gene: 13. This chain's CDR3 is CASSLDFRGGRSSYNEQFF. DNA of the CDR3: TGTGCCAGCAGCTTAGATTTCCGAGGCGGGAGAAGCTCCTACAATGAGCAGTTCTTC.

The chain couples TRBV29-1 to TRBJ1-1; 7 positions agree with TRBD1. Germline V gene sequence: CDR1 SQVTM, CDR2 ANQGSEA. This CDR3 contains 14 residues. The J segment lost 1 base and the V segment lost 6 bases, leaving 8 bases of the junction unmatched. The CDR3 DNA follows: TGCAGCGTCCAAAGGTGGGACAGGAACACTGAAGCTTTCTTT. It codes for CSVQRWDRNTEAFF.

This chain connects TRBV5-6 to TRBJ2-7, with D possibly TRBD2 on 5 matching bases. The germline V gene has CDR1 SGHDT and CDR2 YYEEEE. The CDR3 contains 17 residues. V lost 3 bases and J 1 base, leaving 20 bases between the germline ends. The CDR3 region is CASSYGSRTDFSYEQYF. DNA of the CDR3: TGTGCCAGCAGCTACGGCTCAAGGACGGACTTTTCCTACGAGCAGTACTTC.

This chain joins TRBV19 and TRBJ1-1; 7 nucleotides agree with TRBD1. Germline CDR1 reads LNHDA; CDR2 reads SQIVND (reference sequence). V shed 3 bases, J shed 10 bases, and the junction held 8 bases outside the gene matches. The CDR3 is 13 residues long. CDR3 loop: CASSIEGGAGAFF. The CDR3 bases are TGTGCCAGTAGTATCGAAGGGGGCGCGGGAGCTTTCTTT.

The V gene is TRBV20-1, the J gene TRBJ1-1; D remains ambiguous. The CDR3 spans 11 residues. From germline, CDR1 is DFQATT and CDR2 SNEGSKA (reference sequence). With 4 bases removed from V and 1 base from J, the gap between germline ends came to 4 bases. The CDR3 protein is CSATKNTEAFF. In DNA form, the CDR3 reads TGCAGTGCTACCAAGAACACTGAAGCTTTCTTT.

As DNA, the CDR3 is TGCGCCAGCAGCCCAAGGGAACAGGGGGCCTACGAGCAGTACTTC. Translated: CASSPREQGAYEQYF. The rearrangement links TRBV5-1 to TRBJ2-7, with TRBD1 matching over 8 bases. The CDR3 is 15 amino acids. From germline, CDR1 is SGHRS and CDR2 YFSETQ. V shed 4 bases and J 2 bases; nucleotides not matched to a gene: 8.

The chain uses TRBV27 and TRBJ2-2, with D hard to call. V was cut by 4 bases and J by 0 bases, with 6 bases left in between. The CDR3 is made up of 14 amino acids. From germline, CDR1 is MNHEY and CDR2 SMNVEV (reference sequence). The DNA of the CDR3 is TGTGCCAGCAGTTGGCAGTCGAACACCGGGGAGCTGTTTTTT. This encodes CASSWQSNTGELFF.

The CDR3: CSVGSGQWNTEAFF. CDR3 DNA: TGCAGCGTCGGATCGGGACAATGGAACACTGAAGCTTTCTTT. The chain joins TRBV29-1 to TRBJ1-1; possible D gene TRBD1, 6 bases. The V end lost 6 bases, the J end lost 1 base, and 15 bases lay between the germline ends. The germline V gene encodes CDR1 SQVTM and CDR2 ANQGSEA. The CDR3 runs 14 residues.

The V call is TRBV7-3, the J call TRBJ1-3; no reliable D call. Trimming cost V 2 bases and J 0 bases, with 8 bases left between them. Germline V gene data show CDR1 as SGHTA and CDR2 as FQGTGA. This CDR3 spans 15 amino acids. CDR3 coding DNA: TGTGCCAGCAGCTTATTAGGCGGCTCTGGAAACACCATATATTTT. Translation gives CASSLLGGSGNTIYF.

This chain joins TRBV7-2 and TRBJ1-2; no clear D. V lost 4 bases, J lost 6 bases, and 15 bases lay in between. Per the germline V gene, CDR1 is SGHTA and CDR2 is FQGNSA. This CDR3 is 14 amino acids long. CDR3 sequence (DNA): TGTGCCAGCAGCTCCCCCGTGGGGAGGAATGGCTACACCTTC. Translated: CASSSPVGRNGYTF. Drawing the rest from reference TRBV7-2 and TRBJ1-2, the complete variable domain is GAGVSQSPSNKVTEKGKDVELRCDPISGHTALYWYRQSLGQGLEFLIYFQGNSAPDKSGLPSDRFSAERTGGSVSTLTIQRTQQEDSAVYLCASSSPVGRNGYTFGSGTRLTVV.

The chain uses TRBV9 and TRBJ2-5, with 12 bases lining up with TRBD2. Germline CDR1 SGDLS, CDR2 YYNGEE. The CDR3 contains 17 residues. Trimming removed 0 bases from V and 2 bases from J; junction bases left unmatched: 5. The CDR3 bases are TGTGCCAGCAGCGTAGCTACTAGCGGGGGGTTACAAGAGACCCAGTACTTC. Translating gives CASSVATSGGLQETQYF.

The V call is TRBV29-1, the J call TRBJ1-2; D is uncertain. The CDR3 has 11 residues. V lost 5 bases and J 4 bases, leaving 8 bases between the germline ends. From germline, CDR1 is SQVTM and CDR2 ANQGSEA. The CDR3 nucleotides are TGCAGCGTTAACAGTGGCTATGGCTACACCTTC. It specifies CSVNSGYGYTF. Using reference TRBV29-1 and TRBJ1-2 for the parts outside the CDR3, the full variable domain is SAVISQKPSRDICQRGTSLTIQCQVDSQVTMMFWYRQQPGQSLTLIATANQGSEATYESGFVIDKFPISRPNLTFSTLTVSNMSPEDSSIYLCSVNSGYGYTFGSGTRLTVV.

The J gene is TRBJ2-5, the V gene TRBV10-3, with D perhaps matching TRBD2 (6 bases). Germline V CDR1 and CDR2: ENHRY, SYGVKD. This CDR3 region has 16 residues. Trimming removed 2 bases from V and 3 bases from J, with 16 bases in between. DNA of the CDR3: TGTGCCATCAGTGAGCCCTTGGGACTCCAGGAAGAGACCCAGTACTTC. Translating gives CAISEPLGLQEETQYF.